One sample yielded the 31 T cell receptor beta chains listed below, sequenced in a study of response to subunit inactivated influenza vaccine. TCRdb ran MiXCR on the RT-PCR reads and lists one entry per CDR3 protein. The sample carries around 570,000 distinct CDR3 sequences, 11% recorded once. These data were also filed under a second study, of T cells expressing NK-cell markers. That source adds: Making the TCR beta cDNA relied on 5'RACE template switching with UMIs.

The sample here was PBMCs from blood, taken on the day of vaccination. The receptor source for this set is a man in his fifties who received an inactivated influenza vaccine.

The chain recombines TRBV7-9 with TRBJ2-5; no reliable D call. V shed 2 bases and J shed 2 bases, with 15 bases lying between them. CDR3 size: 16 residues. CDR1 is SEHNR and CDR2 is FQNEAQ in the germline V gene (reference sequence). CDR3 amino acids: CASSLYGSGFQETQYF. The CDR3 nucleotides read TGTGCCAGCAGCTTATATGGCTCAGGATTTCAAGAGACCCAGTACTTC.

This clonotype was detected a few times. The chain combines TRBV12-3 or TRBV12-4 with TRBJ2-1; D is undetermined. V was clipped by 4 bases and J by 9 bases, with 19 bases between them. There are 15 residues in the CDR3. CDR3 nucleotide sequence: TGTGCCAGCAGTTCCTCCGGACCAGAGGCGGCTGAGCAGTTCTTC. Translation: CASSSSGPEAAEQFF.

This rearrangement joins TRBV20-1 to TRBJ2-5; 8 bases align to TRBD1. V gave up 0 bases and J gave up 0 bases; unmatched junction bases: 12. CDR3 length: 18 amino acids. CDR1 is DFQATT, CDR2 SNEGSKA, per germline (reference sequence). CDR3 amino acids: CSARDGLLDREYQETQYF. CDR3 in DNA: TGCAGTGCTAGAGATGGGCTTTTGGACAGGGAGTACCAAGAGACCCAGTACTTC.

This clonotype was counted many times. This chain uses TRBV7-3 with TRBJ1-2, with 8 positions matching TRBD1. The CDR3 length is 15 residues. In germline, CDR1 is SGHTA, CDR2 FQGTGA. Losses at the gene ends were 5 bases for V and 4 bases for J; bases not matched to a gene: 9. The DNA of the CDR3 is TGTGCCAGCAGCCCAGCTGCAGGGGGCGGCTATGGCTACACCTTC. It is translated as CASSPAAGGGYGYTF. Drawing the rest from reference TRBV7-3 and TRBJ1-2, the complete variable domain is GAGVSQTPSNKVTEKGKYVELRCDPISGHTALYWYRQSLGQGPEFLIYFQGTGAADDSGLPNDRFFAVRPEGSVSTLKIQRTERGDSAVYLCASSPAAGGGYGYTFGSGTRLTVV.

This chain uses TRBV7-7 with TRBJ2-6; D gene uncertain. From germline, CDR1 is SSHAT and CDR2 FNYEAQ (reference sequence). The CDR3 has 14 amino acids. The V end lost 5 bases, the J end lost 2 bases, and 7 bases lay between the germline ends. In nucleotides, the CDR3 is TGTGCCAGCAGCCCTAGTACTGGGGCCAACGTCCTGACTTTC. Translated: CASSPSTGANVLTF.

In this sample, this clonotype turned up a few times. V is TRBV18 and J is TRBJ1-1; 7 positions agree with TRBD1. The V and J ends lost 0 bases and 0 bases, in that order; junction bases with no gene match: 7. The CDR3 runs 17 residues. Germline CDR1 and CDR2: KGHSH and LQKENI. The CDR3 protein is CASSPPGQQLMNTEAFF. For the CDR3, the DNA is TGTGCCAGCTCACCACCGGGACAGCAACTAATGAACACTGAAGCTTTCTTT. Based on the CDR3 plus reference TRBV18 and TRBJ1-1, the full variable domain is NAGVMQNPRHLVRRRGQEARLRCSPMKGHSHVYWYRQLPEEGLKFMVYLQKENIIDESGMPKERFSAEFPKEGPSILRIQQVVRGDSAAYFCASSPPGQQLMNTEAFFGQGTRLTVV.

This clonotype has at least ten counts. The gene calls are TRBV29-1 and TRBJ2-7; D ambiguous. Germline CDR1 is SQVTM and CDR2 is ANQGSEA. Trimming removed 5 bases at V and 1 base at J, with 6 bases between. The CDR3 is made up of 11 amino acids. The DNA of the CDR3 is TGCAGCGTTCAGCGATCCTACGAGCAGTACTTC. Protein sequence: CSVQRSYEQYF.

The chain couples TRBV5-1 to TRBJ2-1; TRBD2 aligns across 12 bases. With V trimmed by 4 bases and J by 8 bases, 4 bases remained unmatched. CDR1 SGHRS and CDR2 YFSETQ come from the germline V gene. This CDR3 is built from 14 residues. CDR3 residues: CASSPGLAGHEQFF. As DNA, the CDR3 is TGCGCCAGCAGCCCCGGACTAGCGGGACATGAGCAGTTCTTC.

The sample holds many counts of this clonotype. This sequence joins TRBV2 and TRBJ2-1; either TRBD1 or TRBD2 may fit D (5 bases each). This CDR3 region has 12 residues. V gave up 1 base and J gave up 14 bases, with 12 bases separating them. The V gene's germline CDR1 is SNHLY and CDR2 FYNNEI. The CDR3 DNA is TGTGCCAGCAGTGAAGAGGGGCGAGCGGAGTTCTTC. This encodes CASSEEGRAEFF.

The CDR3 DNA reads TGTGCCAGCAGTGCACAGGGGTCAATCATCAATGAGCAGTTCTTC. Amino acids: CASSAQGSIINEQFF. This rearrangement joins TRBV6-1 to TRBJ2-1; 7 bases map to TRBD1. The ends lost 4 bases at V and 6 bases at J; junction bases unmatched: 9. The CDR3 is made up of 15 amino acids. The V gene's germline CDR1 is MNHNS and CDR2 SASEGT.

V usage is TRBV30 and J usage is TRBJ2-1; tentatively, D is TRBD2 (5 bases). The ends were cut back, 3 bases at V and 7 bases at J, with 10 bases in the middle. Per the germline V gene, CDR1 is GTSNPN and CDR2 is SVGIG (reference sequence). The CDR3 has 12 residues. Here the CDR3 reads CAWSGDSNEQFF. The CDR3 DNA follows: TGTGCCTGGAGCGGGGATTCGAATGAGCAGTTCTTC.

The chain employs TRBV7-8 and TRBJ2-7; 11 bases are a match to TRBD2. Trimming removed 2 bases from V and 6 bases from J; junction bases left unmatched: 9. The germline V gene encodes CDR1 SGHVS and CDR2 FQNEAQ. The CDR3 runs 16 residues. This CDR3 is CASSLLVAGGLTEQYF. The CDR3 DNA follows: TGTGCCAGCAGCTTACTTGTAGCGGGGGGGCTGACCGAGCAGTACTTC.

The DNA of the CDR3 is TGCGCCAGCAGCCAAGGACAGGACCCCAATCAGCCCCAGCATTTT. Its translation is CASSQGQDPNQPQHF. The gene calls are TRBV5-1 and TRBJ1-5, with TRBD1 identical over 7 bases. The germline V gene has CDR1 SGHRS and CDR2 YFSETQ. The length of the CDR3 is 15 residues. Trimming cost V 4 bases and J 3 bases; bases outside gene matches: 7.

In its sample, this clonotype was seen a few times. The junction does not match germline at one end; this may be a read error. This chain uses TRBV7-9 with TRBJ2-1; 7 bases are shared with TRBD1. Germline V gives CDR1 SEHNR, CDR2 FQNEAQ (reference sequence). The CDR3 covers 12 residues. Here the CDR3 reads CAGRGSHNEQFF. The CDR3 nucleotides read TGTGCCGGCAGGGGGTCCCACAATGAGCAGTTCTTC.

This clonotype was seen many times. The V and J genes are TRBV5-1 and TRBJ2-2; tentatively, D is TRBD1 (6 bases). Germline V lookup: CDR1 SGHRS, CDR2 YFSETQ. V gave up 1 base and J gave up 5 bases, with 12 bases separating them. CDR3 length: 15 residues. The CDR3 region is CASSLSQGKTGELFF. The CDR3 DNA sequence: TGCGCCAGCAGCTTGAGCCAGGGGAAAACCGGGGAGCTGTTTTTT.

This clonotype was picked up a small number of times. The chain is built from TRBV9 and TRBJ2-5; the D is unclear. This CDR3 has 13 amino acids. Trimming took off 2 bases at V and 2 bases at J, with 7 bases between the two ends. From germline, CDR1 is SGDLS and CDR2 YYNGEE. The CDR3 nucleotides are TGTGCCAGCAGCGTCCACTTGCAAGAGACCCAGTACTTC. The encoded protein is CASSVHLQETQYF.

This clonotype was seen only a few times. The CDR3 coding sequence is TGTGCCAGCAGTTACTCTTTTGACAGGGTAGACACTGAAGCTTTCTTT. Its protein is CASSYSFDRVDTEAFF. The chain carries TRBV6-2 or TRBV6-3 and TRBJ1-1, with TRBD1 matching over 7 bases. Trimming removed 0 bases from V and 3 bases from J; junction bases left unmatched: 7. Germline CDR1 MNHEY, CDR2 SVGEGT. CDR3 length: 16 residues.

The chain is built from TRBV12-3 or TRBV12-4 and TRBJ2-1; TRBD1 agrees at 12 bases. The CDR3 is made up of 13 amino acids. With 2 bases clipped from V and 14 bases from J, the junction kept 4 bases outside the gene matches. As DNA, the CDR3 is TGTGCCAGCAGTTTAAGTGGGACAGGGGGCGAGTTCTTC. Translated, it gives CASSLSGTGGEFF.

This clonotype was counted a few times. The V gene is TRBV7-6, the J gene TRBJ2-1, with 12 bases lining up with TRBD2. CDR3 size: 19 residues. Germline CDR1 reads SGHVS; CDR2 reads FNYEAQ. J gave up 0 bases and V 2 bases, and 8 bases lay outside the gene matches. In nucleotides, the CDR3 is TGTGCCAGCAGCTTAAGAACTAGCGGGGGGCCTATCTCCTACAATGAGCAGTTCTTC. Its translation is CASSLRTSGGPISYNEQFF.

This clonotype showed up just a few times. The chain has TRBV9 and TRBJ2-7; 8 bases align to TRBD1. The CDR3 totals 15 residues. The germline V gene encodes CDR1 SGDLS and CDR2 YYNGEE. V dropped 0 bases and J dropped 6; count of bases not matched to a gene: 8. CDR3 bases: TGTGCCAGCAGCGTAGATGATGGGACAGGTTTCGAGCAGTACTTC. Protein sequence: CASSVDDGTGFEQYF.

The rearrangement joins TRBV5-1 to TRBJ2-5; D call uncertain. Trimming shortened V by 0 bases and J by 0 bases, and 6 bases separated the two germline ends. Per the germline V gene, CDR1 is SGHRS and CDR2 is YFSETQ. This CDR3 has 14 residues. Written as DNA, the CDR3 is TGCGCCAGCAGCTTGGGCCGGGACCAAGAGACCCAGTACTTC. This codes for CASSLGRDQETQYF.

The chain recombines TRBV20-1 with TRBJ2-1; D gene ambiguous. The length of the CDR3 is 12 residues. Trimming pared 1 base from V and 8 bases from J, leaving 9 bases between. CDR1 and CDR2 (germline): DFQATT, SNEGSKA (reference sequence). The CDR3 sequence is CSARALLDEQFF. CDR3 in DNA: TGCAGTGCTAGAGCCCTCCTAGATGAGCAGTTCTTC.

The genes are TRBV6-2 or TRBV6-3 and TRBJ2-3; 11 nucleotides align to TRBD2. The CDR3 spans 14 residues. In germline, CDR1 is MNHEY, CDR2 SVGEGT. Trimming removed 7 bases from V and 6 bases from J; junction bases left unmatched: 6. CDR3: CASTIAGGYDTQYF. DNA for the CDR3: TGTGCCAGCACCATAGCGGGAGGGTACGATACGCAGTATTTT.

There are many counts of this clonotype. V and J are TRBV18 and TRBJ2-3; D is unclear. The CDR3 extends over 17 amino acids. Trimming took 0 bases from V and 2 from J, leaving 15 bases between them. Germline-derived CDR1 and CDR2 are KGHSH and LQKENI. In nucleotides, the CDR3 is TGTGCCAGCTCACCACCCCAGCCAGAAATAAACACAGATACGCAGTATTTT. Its translation is CASSPPQPEINTDTQYF.

This clonotype occurred many times. A junction boundary mismatches the germline segment, possibly from a read error. This sequence joins TRBV29-1 and TRBJ1-4; D remains ambiguous. Germline loops: CDR1 SQVTM, CDR2 ANQGSEA. The CDR3 has 15 residues. The CDR3 here is CSVVYTPILNGKLFF. The CDR3 nucleotides read TGCAGCGTTGTTTATACACCAATACTTAATGGAAAACTGTTTTTT. Complete variable domain (other parts from reference TRBV29-1 and TRBJ1-4): SAVISQKPSRDICQRGTSLTIQCQVDSQVTMMFWYRQQPGQSLTLIATANQGSEATYESGFVIDKFPISRPNLTFSTLTVSNMSPEDSSIYLCSVVYTPILNGKLFFGSGTQLSVL.

The sample holds a few counts of this clonotype. V gene TRBV12-3 or TRBV12-4 combines with J gene TRBJ2-1; 8 bases map to TRBD2. The CDR3 is 17 residues long. Unmatched junction bases numbered 14, after V lost 4 bases and J lost 6 bases. Here the CDR3 DNA reads TGTGCCAGCAGTTCTAGACCCACTAGCGGTTCTAGCAATGAGCAGTTCTTC. This encodes CASSSRPTSGSSNEQFF.

The rearrangement links TRBV20-1 to TRBJ2-5, with D unresolved. The V gene lost 5 bases and the J gene lost 5 bases, with 9 bases spanning the gap. The CDR3 has 11 amino acids. CDR1 is DFQATT, CDR2 SNEGSKA, per germline (reference sequence). As DNA, the CDR3 is TGCAGTGCTCGATACGGGGAGACCCAGTACTTC. Protein sequence: CSARYGETQYF.

The chain recombines TRBV28 with TRBJ2-7; TRBD2 agrees at 11 bases. The ends lost 8 bases at V and 1 base at J; junction bases unmatched: 4. This CDR3 contains 14 residues. Germline V lookup: CDR1 MDHEN, CDR2 SYDVKM. The CDR3 region has the DNA TGTGCCAGCGAAACTAGCGGGAGTTCCTACGAGCAGTACTTC. It translates to CASETSGSSYEQYF.

The chain recombines TRBV5-4 with TRBJ2-3; the D gene is possibly TRBD2 (6 bases). CDR1 and CDR2 (germline): SGHNT, YYREEE (reference sequence). Trimming stripped 0 bases from V and 1 base from J, with 12 bases between. This CDR3 is built from 16 residues. CDR3 nucleotide sequence: TGTGCCAGCAGCTTGGGGTTCGGCGGGGGCACAGATACGCAGTATTTT. It yields the protein CASSLGFGGGTDTQYF.

The table lists this clonotype with a few counts. The chain has TRBV19 and TRBJ2-1; D gene ambiguous. Germline V gene lookup returns CDR1 LNHDA and CDR2 SQIVND (reference sequence). CDR3 length equals 14 residues. The V end was cut by 10 bases, the J end by 6 bases, with 19 bases between. The CDR3: CATESRLLVNEQFF. CDR3 in DNA: TGTGCCACCGAATCACGACTTTTGGTCAATGAGCAGTTCTTC.

V gene TRBV12-3 or TRBV12-4 combines with J gene TRBJ2-5; 7 bases are a match to TRBD1. The junction had 10 bases not matched to a gene; V was cut back by 6 bases and J by 9 bases. There are 13 residues in the CDR3. This CDR3 is CASRPTGSWAQYF. CDR3 bases: TGTGCCAGCAGACCGACAGGGTCATGGGCCCAGTACTTC.